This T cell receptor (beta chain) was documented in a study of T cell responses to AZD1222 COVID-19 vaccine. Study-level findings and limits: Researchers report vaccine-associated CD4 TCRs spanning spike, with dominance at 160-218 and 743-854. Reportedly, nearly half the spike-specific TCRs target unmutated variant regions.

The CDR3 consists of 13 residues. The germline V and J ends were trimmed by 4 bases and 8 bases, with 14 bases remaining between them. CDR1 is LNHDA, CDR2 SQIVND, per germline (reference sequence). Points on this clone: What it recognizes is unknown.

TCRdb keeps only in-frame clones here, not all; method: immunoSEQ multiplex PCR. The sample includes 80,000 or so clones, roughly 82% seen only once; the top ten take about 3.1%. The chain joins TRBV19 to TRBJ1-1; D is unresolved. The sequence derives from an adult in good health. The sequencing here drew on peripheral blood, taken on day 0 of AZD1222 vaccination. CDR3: CASSRLSGYEAFF. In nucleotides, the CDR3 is TGTGCCAGTAGTAGGTTGTCGGGTTACGAAGCTTTCTTT.